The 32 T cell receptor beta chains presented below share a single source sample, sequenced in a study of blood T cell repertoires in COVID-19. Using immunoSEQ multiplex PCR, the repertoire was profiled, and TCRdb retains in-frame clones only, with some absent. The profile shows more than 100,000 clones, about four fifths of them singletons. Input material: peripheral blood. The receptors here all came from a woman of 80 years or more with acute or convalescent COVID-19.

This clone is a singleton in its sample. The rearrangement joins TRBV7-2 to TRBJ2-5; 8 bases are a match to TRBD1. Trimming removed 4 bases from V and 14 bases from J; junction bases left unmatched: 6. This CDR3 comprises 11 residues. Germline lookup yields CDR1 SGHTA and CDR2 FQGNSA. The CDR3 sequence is CASSSAGQGYF. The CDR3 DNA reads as TGTGCCAGCAGCTCGGCAGGACAGGGATACTTC.

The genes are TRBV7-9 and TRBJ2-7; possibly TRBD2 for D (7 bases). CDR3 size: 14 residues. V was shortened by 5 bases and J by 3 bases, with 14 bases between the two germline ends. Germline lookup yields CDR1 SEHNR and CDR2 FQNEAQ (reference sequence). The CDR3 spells CASSLVGGGYEQYF. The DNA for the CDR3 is TGTGCCAGCAGCCTGGTGGGAGGGGGCTACGAGCAGTACTTC. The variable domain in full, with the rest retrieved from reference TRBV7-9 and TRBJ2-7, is DTGVSQNPRHKITKRGQNVTFRCDPISEHNRLYWYRQTLGQGPEFLTYFQNEAQLEKSRLLSDRFSAERPKGSFSTLEIQRTEQGDSAMYLCASSLVGGGYEQYFGPGTRLTVT.

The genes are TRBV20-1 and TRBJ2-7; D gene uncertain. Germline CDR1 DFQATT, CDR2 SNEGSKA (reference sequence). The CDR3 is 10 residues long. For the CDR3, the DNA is TGCAGCCCGGTGACTGCCGAGCAGTACTTC. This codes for CSPVTAEQYF.

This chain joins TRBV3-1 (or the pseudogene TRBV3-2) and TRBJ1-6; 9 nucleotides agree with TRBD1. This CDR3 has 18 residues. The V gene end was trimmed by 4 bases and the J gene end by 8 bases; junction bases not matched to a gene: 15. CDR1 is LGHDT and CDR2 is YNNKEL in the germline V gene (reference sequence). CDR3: CASSPKDRGRFAYSPLHF. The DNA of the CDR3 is TGTGCCAGCAGCCCCAAGGACAGGGGCCGTTTCGCATATTCACCCCTCCACTTT.

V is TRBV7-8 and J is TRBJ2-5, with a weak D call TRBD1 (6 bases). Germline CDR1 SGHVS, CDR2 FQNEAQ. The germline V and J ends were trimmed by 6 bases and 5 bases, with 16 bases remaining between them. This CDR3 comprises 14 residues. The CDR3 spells CASRPTGSWETQYF. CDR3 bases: TGTGCCAGCAGACCGACAGGATCTTGGGAGACCCAGTACTTC.

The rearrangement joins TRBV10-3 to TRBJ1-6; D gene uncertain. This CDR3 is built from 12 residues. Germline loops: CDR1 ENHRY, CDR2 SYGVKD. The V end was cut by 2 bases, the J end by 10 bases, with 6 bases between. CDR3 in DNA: TGTGCCATCAGTGAGGACACCTCACCCCTCCACTTT. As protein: CAISEDTSPLHF.

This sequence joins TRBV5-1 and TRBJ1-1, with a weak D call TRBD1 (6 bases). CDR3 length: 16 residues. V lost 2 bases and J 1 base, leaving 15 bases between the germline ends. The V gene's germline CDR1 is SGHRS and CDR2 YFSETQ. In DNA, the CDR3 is TGCGCCAGCAGCTTAGCCCCCGGGACACCGAACACTGAAGCTTTCTTT. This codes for CASSLAPGTPNTEAFF.

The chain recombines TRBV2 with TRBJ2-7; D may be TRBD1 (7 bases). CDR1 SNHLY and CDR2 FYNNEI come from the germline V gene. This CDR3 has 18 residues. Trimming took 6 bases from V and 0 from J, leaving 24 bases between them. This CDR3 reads CASSGGAGGYVVSYEQYF. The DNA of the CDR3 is TGTGCCAGCAGCGGCGGGGCAGGGGGTTACGTAGTCTCCTACGAGCAGTACTTC.

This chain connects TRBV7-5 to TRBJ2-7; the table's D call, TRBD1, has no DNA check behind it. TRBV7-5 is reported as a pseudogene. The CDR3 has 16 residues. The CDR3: CARSWDQGVSSYEQYF. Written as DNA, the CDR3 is TGTGCCAGAAGCTGGGATCAGGGGGTAAGCTCCTACGAGCAGTACTTC.

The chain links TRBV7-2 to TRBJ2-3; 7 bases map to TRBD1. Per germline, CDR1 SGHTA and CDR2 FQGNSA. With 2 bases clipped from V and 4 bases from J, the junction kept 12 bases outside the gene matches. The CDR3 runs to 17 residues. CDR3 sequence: CASSLPDRDSRSDTQYF. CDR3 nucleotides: TGTGCCAGCAGCTTACCCGACCGGGACAGTAGGTCAGATACGCAGTATTTT.

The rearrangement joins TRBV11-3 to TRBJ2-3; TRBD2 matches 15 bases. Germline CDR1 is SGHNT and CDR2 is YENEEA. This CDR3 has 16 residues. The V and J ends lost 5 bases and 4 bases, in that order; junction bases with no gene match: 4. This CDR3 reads CASSRGTSGRSDTQYF. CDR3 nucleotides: TGTGCCAGCAGCCGTGGGACTAGCGGGAGGTCAGATACGCAGTATTTT.

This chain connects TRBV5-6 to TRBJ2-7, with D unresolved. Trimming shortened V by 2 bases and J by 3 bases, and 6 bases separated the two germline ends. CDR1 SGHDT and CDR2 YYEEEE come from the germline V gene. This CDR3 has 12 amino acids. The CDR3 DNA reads TGTGCCAGCAGCTTCCTTAACTACGAGCAGTACTTC. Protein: CASSFLNYEQYF.

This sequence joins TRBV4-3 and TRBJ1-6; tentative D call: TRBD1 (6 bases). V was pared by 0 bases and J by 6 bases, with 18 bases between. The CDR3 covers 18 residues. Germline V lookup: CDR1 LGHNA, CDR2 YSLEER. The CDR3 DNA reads TGCGCCAGCAGCCAAGAGGACAGTGATTTACCTTTTAATTCACCCCTCCACTTT. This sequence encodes CASSQEDSDLPFNSPLHF.

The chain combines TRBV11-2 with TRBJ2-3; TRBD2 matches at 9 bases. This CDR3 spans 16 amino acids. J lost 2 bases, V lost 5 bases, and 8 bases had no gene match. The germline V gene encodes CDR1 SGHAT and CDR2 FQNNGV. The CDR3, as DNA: TGTGCCAGCAGCGGGGCGGGGGGGCCTTACACAGATACGCAGTATTTT. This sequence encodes CASSGAGGPYTDTQYF.

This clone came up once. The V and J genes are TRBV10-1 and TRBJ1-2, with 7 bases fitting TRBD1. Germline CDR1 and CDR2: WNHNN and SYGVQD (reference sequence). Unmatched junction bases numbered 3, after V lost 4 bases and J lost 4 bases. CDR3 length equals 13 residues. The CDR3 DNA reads TGCGCCAGCAGTGGAGGGGGCTCCTATGGCTACACCTTC. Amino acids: CASSGGGSYGYTF.

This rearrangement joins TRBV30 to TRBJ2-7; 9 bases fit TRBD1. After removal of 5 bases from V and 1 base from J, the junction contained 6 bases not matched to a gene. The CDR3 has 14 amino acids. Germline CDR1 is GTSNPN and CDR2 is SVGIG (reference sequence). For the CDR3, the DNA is TGTGCCTGGGAGTCCGGGACAGGGTCCTACGAGCAGTACTTC. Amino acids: CAWESGTGSYEQYF.

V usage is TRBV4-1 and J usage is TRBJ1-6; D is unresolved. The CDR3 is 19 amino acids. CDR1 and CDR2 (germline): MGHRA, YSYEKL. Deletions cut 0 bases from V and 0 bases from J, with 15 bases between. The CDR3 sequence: CASSQDEPRSSSYNSPLHF. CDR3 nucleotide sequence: TGCGCCAGCAGCCAAGATGAACCCCGGAGTAGCTCCTATAATTCACCCCTCCACTTT.

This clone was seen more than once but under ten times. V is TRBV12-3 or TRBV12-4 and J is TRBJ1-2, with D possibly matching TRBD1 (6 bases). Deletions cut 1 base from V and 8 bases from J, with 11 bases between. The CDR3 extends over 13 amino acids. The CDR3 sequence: CASSLGSGVGYTF. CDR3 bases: TGTGCCAGCAGTTTAGGGTCAGGGGTAGGCTACACCTTC.

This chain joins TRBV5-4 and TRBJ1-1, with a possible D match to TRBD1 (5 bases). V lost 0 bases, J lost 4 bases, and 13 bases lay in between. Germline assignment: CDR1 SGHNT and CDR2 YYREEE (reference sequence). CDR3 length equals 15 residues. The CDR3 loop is CASSLEVRRGTEAFF. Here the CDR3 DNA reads TGTGCCAGCAGCTTGGAGGTTCGGAGGGGCACTGAAGCTTTCTTT. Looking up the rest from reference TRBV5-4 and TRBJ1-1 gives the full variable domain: ETGVTQSPTHLIKTRGQQVTLRCSSQSGHNTVSWYQQALGQGPQFIFQYYREEENGRGNFPPRFSGLQFPNYSSELNVNALELDDSALYLCASSLEVRRGTEAFFGQGTRLTVV.

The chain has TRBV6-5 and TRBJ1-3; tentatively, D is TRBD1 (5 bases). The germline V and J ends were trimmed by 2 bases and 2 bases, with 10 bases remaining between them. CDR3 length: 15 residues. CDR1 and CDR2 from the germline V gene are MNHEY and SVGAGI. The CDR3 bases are TGTGCCAGCAGTTACAAGGGGACTCCTGGAAACACCATATATTTT. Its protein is CASSYKGTPGNTIYF.

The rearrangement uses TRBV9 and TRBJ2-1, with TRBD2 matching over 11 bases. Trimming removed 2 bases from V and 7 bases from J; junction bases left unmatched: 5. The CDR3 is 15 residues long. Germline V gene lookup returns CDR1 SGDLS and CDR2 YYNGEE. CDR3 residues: CASSVSGGAGNEQFF. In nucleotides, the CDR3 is TGTGCCAGCAGCGTTAGCGGGGGGGCAGGGAATGAGCAGTTCTTC.

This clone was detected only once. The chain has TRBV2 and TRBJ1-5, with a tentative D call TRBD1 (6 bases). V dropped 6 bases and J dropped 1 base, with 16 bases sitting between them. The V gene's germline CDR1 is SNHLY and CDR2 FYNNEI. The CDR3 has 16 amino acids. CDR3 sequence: CASSRTRGGSNQPQHF. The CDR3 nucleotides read TGTGCCAGCAGCCGGACCAGGGGCGGGAGCAATCAGCCCCAGCATTTT.

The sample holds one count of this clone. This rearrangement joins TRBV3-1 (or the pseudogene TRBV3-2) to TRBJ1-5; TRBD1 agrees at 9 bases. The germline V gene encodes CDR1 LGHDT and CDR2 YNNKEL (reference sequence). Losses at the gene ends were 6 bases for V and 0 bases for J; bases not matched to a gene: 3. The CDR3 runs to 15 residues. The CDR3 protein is CASSRDRASNQPQHF. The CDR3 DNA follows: TGTGCCAGCAGTCGGGACAGGGCTAGCAATCAGCCCCAGCATTTT.

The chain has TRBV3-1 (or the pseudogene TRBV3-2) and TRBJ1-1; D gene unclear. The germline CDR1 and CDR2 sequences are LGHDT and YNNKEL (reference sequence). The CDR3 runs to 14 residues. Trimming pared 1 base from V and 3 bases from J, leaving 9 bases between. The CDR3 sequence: CASSQVRDYTEAFF. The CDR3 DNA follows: TGTGCCAGCAGCCAAGTCCGGGATTACACTGAAGCTTTCTTT.

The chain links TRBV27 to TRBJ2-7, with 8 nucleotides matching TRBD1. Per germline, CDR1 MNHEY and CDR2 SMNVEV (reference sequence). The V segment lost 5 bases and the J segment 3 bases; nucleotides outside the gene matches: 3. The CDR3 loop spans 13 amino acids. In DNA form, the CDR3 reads TGTGCCAGCAGTGGGGGGACAGGCTACGAGCAGTACTTC. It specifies CASSGGTGYEQYF.

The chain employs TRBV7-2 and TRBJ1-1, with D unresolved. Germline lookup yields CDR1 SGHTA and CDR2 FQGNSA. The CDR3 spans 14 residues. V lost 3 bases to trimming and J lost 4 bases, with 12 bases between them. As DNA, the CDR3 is TGTGCCAGCAGCTTCCGAACATCCAGCACTGAAGCTTTCTTT. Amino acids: CASSFRTSSTEAFF.

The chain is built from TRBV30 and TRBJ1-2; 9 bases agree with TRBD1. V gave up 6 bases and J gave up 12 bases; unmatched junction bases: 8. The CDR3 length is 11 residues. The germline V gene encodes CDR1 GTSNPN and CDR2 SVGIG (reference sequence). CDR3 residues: CACPGQGRHTF. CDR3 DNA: TGTGCCTGCCCGGGACAGGGTCGGCACACCTTC.

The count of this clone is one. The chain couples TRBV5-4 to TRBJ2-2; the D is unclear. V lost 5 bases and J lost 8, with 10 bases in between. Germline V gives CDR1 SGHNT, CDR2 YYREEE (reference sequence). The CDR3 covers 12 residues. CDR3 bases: TGTGCCAGCAGTCTCGGTATGGGGGAGCTGTTTTTT. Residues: CASSLGMGELFF.

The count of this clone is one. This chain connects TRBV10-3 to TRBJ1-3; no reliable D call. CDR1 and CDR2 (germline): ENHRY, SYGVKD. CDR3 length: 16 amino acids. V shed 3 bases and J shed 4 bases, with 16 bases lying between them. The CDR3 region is CAISDHDSAPGNTIYF. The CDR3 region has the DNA TGTGCCATCAGTGACCACGACTCAGCCCCCGGAAACACCATATATTTT.

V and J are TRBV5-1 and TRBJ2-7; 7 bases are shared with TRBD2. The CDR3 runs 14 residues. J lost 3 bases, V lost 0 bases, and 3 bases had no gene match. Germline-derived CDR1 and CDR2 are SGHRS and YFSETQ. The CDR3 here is CASSLALADYEQYF. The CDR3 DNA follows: TGCGCCAGCAGCTTGGCTCTAGCGGACTACGAGCAGTACTTC. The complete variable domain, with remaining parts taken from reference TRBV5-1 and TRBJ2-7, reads KAGVTQTPRYLIKTRGQQVTLSCSPISGHRSVSWYQQTPGQGLQFLFEYFSETQRNKGNFPGRFSGRQFSNSRSEMNVSTLELGDSALYLCASSLALADYEQYFGPGTRLTVT.

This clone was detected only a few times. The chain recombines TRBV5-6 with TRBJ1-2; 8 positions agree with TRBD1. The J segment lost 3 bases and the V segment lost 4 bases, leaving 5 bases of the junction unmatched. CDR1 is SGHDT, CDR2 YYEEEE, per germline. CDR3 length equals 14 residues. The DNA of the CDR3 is TGTGCCAGCAGCGAGGTGGACAGGGACTATGGCTACACCTTC. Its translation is CASSEVDRDYGYTF.

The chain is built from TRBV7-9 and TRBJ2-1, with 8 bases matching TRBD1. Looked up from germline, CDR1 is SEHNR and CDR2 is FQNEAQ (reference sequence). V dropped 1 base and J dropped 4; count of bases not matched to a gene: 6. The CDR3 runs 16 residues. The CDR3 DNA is TGTGCCAGCAGCTTAGGGACAGGGAAATCGTACAATGAGCAGTTCTTC. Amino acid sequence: CASSLGTGKSYNEQFF.